Listed below are T cell receptor beta chains from one sample, sequenced in a study of T-cell memory formation after mild COVID-19. TCRdb reprocessed the 5' RACE reads via MiXCR and lists one record per CDR3 protein. The sample holds some 210,000 distinct CDR3 sequences, around 26% seen once. Input material: PBMCs or a T cell subset sorted from them (not recorded which). Receptors were obtained from an adult woman who had mild COVID-19 (a few samples of this study predate the infection). Cell type and time point are not known. The CDR3 runs from the conserved cysteine through the conserved F or W. The D gene is left open where the match is weak. Size is omitted from some rows. Given values are once, few, many or a class for expanded clones.

J | D | size | V | CDR3 | DNA
TRBJ2-1 | TRBD1 | . | TRBV12-3/TRBV12-4 | CASSSILPAGTDRYNEQFF | TGTGCCAGCAGTAGCATTCTCCCCGCCGGGACAGATCGCTACAATGAGCAGTTCTTC
TRBJ2-1 | TRBD1 | . | TRBV4-3 | CASSQAPLRRDRGNEQFF | TGCGCCAGCAGCCAAGCCCCGCTTCGAAGGGACAGGGGCAATGAGCAGTTCTTC
TRBJ2-6 | . | . | TRBV5-1 | CASKAGQANVLTF | TGCGCCAGCAAGGCAGGGCAGGCCAACGTCCTGACTTTC
TRBJ1-1 | TRBD1 | . | TRBV2 | CASSVGTEDDFF | TGTGCCAGCAGTGTCGGGACAGAGGATGATTTCTTT
TRBJ2-6 | . | . | TRBV7-2 | CASSLGSANVLTF | TGTGCCAGCAGCTTAGGGTCGGCCAACGTCCTGACTTTC
TRBJ2-7 | TRBD1 | . | TRBV29-1 | CSGVDRGYEQYF | TGCAGCGGAGTGGACAGGGGCTACGAGCAGTACTTC
TRBJ2-7 | . | few | TRBV6-5 | CASSYEGHQEQYF | TGTGCCAGCAGTTACGAAGGACATCAAGAGCAGTACTTC
TRBJ2-1 | . | . | TRBV24-1 | CATSDFTGNEQFF | TGTGCCACCAGTGATTTTACGGGTAATGAGCAGTTCTTC
TRBJ1-1 | TRBD1 | . | TRBV29-1 | CSVRQGEYTEAFF | TGCAGCGTTCGACAGGGGGAATACACTGAAGCTTTCTTT
TRBJ2-5 | TRBD1 | . | TRBV7-9 | CASSLAGQGSETQYF | TGTGCCAGCAGCTTAGCGGGACAGGGGAGCGAGACCCAGTACTTC
TRBJ2-1 | TRBD1 | . | TRBV18 | CASSPDLLGTGSSYNEQFF | TGTGCCAGCTCACCGGACCTTTTAGGGACAGGGAGCTCCTACAATGAGCAGTTCTTC
TRBJ1-5 | . | . | TRBV6-1 | CAAGLQPQHF | TGTGCCGCAGGGTTACAGCCCCAGCATTTT
TRBJ1-6 | . | . | TRBV14 | CASSQDGPSFLHF | TGTGCCAGCAGCCAAGATGGACCCTCATTCCTCCACTTT
TRBJ2-1 | TRBD2 | few | TRBV12-3/TRBV12-4 | CASSLAQIAGTGHNEQFF | TGTGCCAGCAGTTTAGCGCAGATAGCGGGAACCGGCCACAATGAGCAGTTCTTC
TRBJ2-3 | TRBD1 | . | TRBV2 | CASSLQQGAGDTQYF | TGTGCCAGCAGCCTCCAACAGGGGGCGGGCGATACGCAGTATTTT
TRBJ2-1 | TRBD1 | few | TRBV5-1 | CASSLGTGEDEQFF | TGCGCCAGCAGCTTGGGGACAGGGGAGGATGAGCAGTTCTTC
TRBJ1-6 | . | . | TRBV29-1 | CSVPDTDRSSYNSPLHF | TGCAGCGTTCCGGACACCGACAGGAGCTCCTATAATTCACCCCTCCACTTT
TRBJ2-7 | TRBD1 | few | TRBV12-3/TRBV12-4 | CASSSDRIHEQYF | TGTGCCAGCAGCTCGGACAGGATCCACGAGCAGTACTTC
TRBJ2-2 | TRBD2 | few | TRBV20-1 | CSARGGSAGELFF | TGCAGTGCTAGAGGCGGGAGTGCCGGGGAGCTGTTTTTT
TRBJ2-7 | TRBD2 | few | TRBV20-1 | CSARSLAGNSYEQYF | TGCAGTGCTAGAAGCCTAGCGGGGAACTCCTACGAGCAGTACTTC
TRBJ2-1 | . | . | TRBV2 | CASIEARSTSHEQFF | TGTGCCAGCATCGAGGCCAGGAGCACCTCCCATGAGCAGTTCTTC
TRBJ1-2 | . | . | TRBV4-1 | CASSPSGGAYGYTF | TGCGCCAGCAGCCCGTCGGGGGGGGCCTATGGCTACACCTTC
TRBJ2-1 | . | few | TRBV12-3/TRBV12-4 | CARPWDSLCLSYNEQFF | TGTGCCAGGCCCTGGGACTCGCTCTGCCTTTCCTACAATGAGCAGTTCTTC
TRBJ2-7 | . | few | TRBV25-1 | CASRQGLYEQYF | TGTGCCAGCCGACAGGGACTCTACGAGCAGTACTTC
TRBJ2-2 | . | . | TRBV20-1 | CSASRVGRAHTGELFF | TGCAGTGCTAGTCGGGTGGGCAGGGCCCACACCGGGGAGCTGTTTTTT
TRBJ2-7 | . | few | TRBV6-2/TRBV6-3 | CASDTRPPNYEQYF | TGTGCCAGCGATACCAGACCCCCGAACTACGAGCAGTACTTC
TRBJ1-2 | . | . | TRBV29-1 | CSARTVTFFYGYTF | TGCAGCGCCAGGACAGTCACCTTTTTCTATGGCTACACCTTC
TRBJ1-1 | TRBD1 | . | TRBV6-5 | CASRPRRDRGRNTEAFF | TGTGCCAGCAGACCCCGACGGGACAGGGGGCGGAACACTGAAGCTTTCTTT
TRBJ2-2 | TRBD1 | few | TRBV9 | CASSGKQGARTGELFF | TGTGCCAGCAGCGGAAAACAGGGGGCGCGAACCGGGGAGCTGTTTTTT
TRBJ2-1 | . | . | TRBV20-1 | CSARPESYNEQFF | TGCAGTGCTAGGCCTGAATCCTACAATGAGCAGTTCTTC
TRBJ2-4 | . | few | TRBV7-9 | CASSLASSVDIQYF | TGTGCCAGCAGCTTAGCTTCTAGCGTCGACATTCAGTACTTC
TRBJ1-1 | . | few | TRBV5-5 | CASSLGVGRLNTEAFF | TGTGCCAGCAGCTTGGGGGTCGGGAGACTGAACACTGAAGCTTTCTTT
TRBJ2-1 | TRBD1 | . | TRBV7-9 | CASSLVAGGPNEQFF | TGTGCCAGCAGCTTAGTGGCAGGGGGCCCAAATGAGCAGTTCTTC
TRBJ2-7 | TRBD2 | . | TRBV20-1 | CSAGTSGASSYEQYF | TGCAGTGCCGGGACTAGCGGCGCAAGCTCCTACGAGCAGTACTTC
TRBJ2-5 | . | . | TRBV12-3/TRBV12-4 | CASSPGLTVLETQYF | TGTGCCAGCAGTCCGGGACTCACCGTGCTGGAGACCCAGTACTTC
TRBJ1-4 | . | . | TRBV9 | CASSVDGDLNEKLFF | TGTGCCAGCAGCGTAGACGGGGACCTTAATGAAAAACTGTTTTTT
TRBJ2-5 | TRBD2 | few | TRBV7-2 | CASSRSGGTGETQYF | TGTGCCAGCAGCCGAAGCGGGGGGACCGGGGAGACCCAGTACTTC
TRBJ2-7 | TRBD1 | . | TRBV3-1 | CAAGTGGYEQYF | TGTGCCGCCGGGACAGGGGGCTACGAGCAGTACTTC
TRBJ1-6 | . | few | TRBV5-6 | CASSLDGRLHF | TGTGCCAGCAGCTTGGACGGCAGACTCCACTTT
TRBJ1-2 | . | . | TRBV5-1 | CASSLRSAEAGYGYTF | TGCGCCAGCAGCTTGCGGTCAGCCGAGGCGGGGTATGGCTACACCTTC
TRBJ1-2 | . | many | TRBV7-9 | CASSKLAGQEFYGYTF | TGTGCCAGCAGCAAACTTGCAGGGCAAGAATTCTATGGCTACACCTTC
TRBJ2-3 | . | . | TRBV6-5 | CASSYSPPPGPSTDTQYF | TGTGCCAGCAGTTACTCACCCCCCCCGGGGCCTAGCACAGATACGCAGTATTTT
TRBJ1-2 | . | . | TRBV21-1 | CASSNLRAGEIIYGWTF | TGTGCCAGCAGCAACCTCAGGGCAGGGGAAATCATCTATGGCTGGACCTTC
TRBJ1-1 | . | . | TRBV7-2 | CASSLGTNRDNQNTEAFF | TGTGCCAGCAGCTTAGGAACTAACCGGGACAACCAGAACACTGAAGCTTTCTTT
TRBJ1-2 | . | . | TRBV7-8 | CASSLVPGSEGVWYGYTF | TGTGCCAGCAGCTTAGTTCCAGGGTCTGAGGGAGTATGGTATGGCTACACCTTC
TRBJ2-1 | . | . | TRBV5-1 | CASSLGLEEQFF | TGCGCCAGCAGCTTGGGGTTGGAAGAGCAGTTCTTC
TRBJ2-3 | . | few | TRBV20-1 | CSASAPGAGTQYF | TGCAGTGCTAGCGCCCCCGGAGCGGGTACGCAGTATTTT
TRBJ2-7 | . | . | TRBV6-2/TRBV6-3 | CASKPGWGYEQYF | TGTGCCAGCAAACCAGGATGGGGATACGAGCAGTACTTC
TRBJ1-2 | . | few | TRBV7-8 | CASSLPGRSLTNYGYTF | TGTGCCAGCAGCTTGCCGGGACGCAGCCTTACTAACTATGGCTACACCTTC
TRBJ2-1 | TRBD2 | few | TRBV3-1 | CASSLERLAGVPNEQFF | TGTGCCAGCAGCCTAGAGCGACTAGCGGGGGTCCCAAATGAGCAGTTCTTC